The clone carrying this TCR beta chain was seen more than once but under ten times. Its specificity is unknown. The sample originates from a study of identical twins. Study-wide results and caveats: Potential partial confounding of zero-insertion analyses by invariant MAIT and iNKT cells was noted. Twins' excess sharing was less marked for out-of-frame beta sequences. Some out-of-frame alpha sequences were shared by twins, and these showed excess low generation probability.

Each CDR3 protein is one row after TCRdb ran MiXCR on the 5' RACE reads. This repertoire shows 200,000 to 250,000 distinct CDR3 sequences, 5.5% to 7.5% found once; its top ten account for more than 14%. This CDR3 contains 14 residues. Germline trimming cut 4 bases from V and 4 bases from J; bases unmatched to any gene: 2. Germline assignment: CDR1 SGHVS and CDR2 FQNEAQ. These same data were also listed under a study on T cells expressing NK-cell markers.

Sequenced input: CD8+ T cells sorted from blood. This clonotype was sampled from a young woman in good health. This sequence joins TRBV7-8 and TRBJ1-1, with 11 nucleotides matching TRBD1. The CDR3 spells CASSSDRGLTEAFF. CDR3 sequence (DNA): TGTGCCAGCAGCTCGGACAGGGGGCTCACTGAAGCTTTCTTT.